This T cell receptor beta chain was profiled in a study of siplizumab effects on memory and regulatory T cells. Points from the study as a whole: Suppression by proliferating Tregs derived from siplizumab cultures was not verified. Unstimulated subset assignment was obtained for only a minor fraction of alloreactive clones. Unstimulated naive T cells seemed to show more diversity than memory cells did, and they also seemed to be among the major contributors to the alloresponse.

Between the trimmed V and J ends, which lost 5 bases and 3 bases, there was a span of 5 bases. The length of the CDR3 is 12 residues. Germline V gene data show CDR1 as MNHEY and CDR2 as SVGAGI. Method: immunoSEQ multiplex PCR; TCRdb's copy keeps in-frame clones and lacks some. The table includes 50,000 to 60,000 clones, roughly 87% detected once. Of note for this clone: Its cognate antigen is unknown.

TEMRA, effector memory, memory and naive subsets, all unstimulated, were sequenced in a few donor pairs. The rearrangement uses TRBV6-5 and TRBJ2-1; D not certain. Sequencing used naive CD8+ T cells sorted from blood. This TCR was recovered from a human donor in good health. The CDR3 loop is CASSPNYNEQFF. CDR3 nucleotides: TGTGCCAGCAGTCCAAACTACAATGAGCAGTTCTTC.